This TCR beta chain was captured by sequencing in a study of shared clonotypes between healthy human individuals. This clone was recorded once. Its target is unknown. Template for every sorted-subset replicate PCR totaled about 200 ng DNA, some 30,000 T cell genomes. TCRdb keeps only in-frame clones here, not all; method: immunoSEQ multiplex PCR. The repertoire holds 1.5 million to 2.5 million clones, with around 96% as singletons. General study points: Sampling was confined to blood; repertoires within tissues likely differ. The study found lower generation probabilities in non-shared clonotypes than in those shared by all four donors.

There are 15 residues in the CDR3. V lost 4 bases to trimming and J lost 6 bases; unmatched junction nucleotides: 8. Germline CDR1 reads SGHNT; CDR2 reads YYREEE (reference sequence). The naive CD8 subset, CD45RO-negative cells positively selected for CCR7, excluded terminally differentiated effector memory CD45RA+ cells. Each sample came from a Caucasian adult donor living in Nashville, Tennessee. This chain uses TRBV5-4 with TRBJ2-1, with 9 bases aligning to TRBD1. Sequences were obtained from naive CD8+ T cells sorted from blood. The sequence derives from a man aged 18 to 29 in good health. CDR3 bases: TGTGCCAGCAGCCCTGACAGGGGGTCGACCAATGAGCAGTTCTTC. Its translation is CASSPDRGSTNEQFF.